These 16 T cell receptor beta chains came from one sample sequenced in a study of T cells after yellow fever vaccination. MiXCR was run by TCRdb on the 5' RACE reads, yielding one entry per CDR3 protein. The sample contains approximately 96,000 distinct CDR3 sequences, roughly 9% of which appear only once. The sequences come from CD8+ T cells not binding an NS4B(214-222) dextramer, sorted from PBMCs, collected more than 14 days after the first yellow fever vaccination. Every receptor here comes from a man between 18 and 29 years old who received the YFV17D yellow fever vaccine.

This clonotype was recorded a few times. The chain recombines TRBV12-3 or TRBV12-4 with TRBJ1-2; 10 positions agree with TRBD1. Losses at the gene ends were 6 bases for V and 8 bases for J; bases not matched to a gene: 9. The length of the CDR3 is 14 residues. The CDR3 DNA is TGTGCCAGCAGCCCCGGGACAGGGGCGGGGGGCTACACCTTC. It is translated as CASSPGTGAGGYTF.

The CDR3 DNA sequence: TGTGCCAGCAGCCCCCAGGGGGGGGGGCAGAACACCGGGGAGCTGTTTTTT. Protein product: CASSPQGGGQNTGELFF. The rearrangement joins TRBV5-6 to TRBJ2-2, with D tentatively TRBD1 or TRBD2 (7 bases each). Per the germline V gene, CDR1 is SGHDT and CDR2 is YYEEEE. The CDR3 spans 17 residues. The V and J ends lost 4 bases and 1 base respectively, with 17 bases between them.

The table lists this clonotype with many counts. J is TRBJ2-1 and V is TRBV12-3 or TRBV12-4, with D perhaps matching TRBD1 (6 bases). There are 15 residues in the CDR3. Between the trimmed V and J ends, which lost 2 bases and 3 bases, there was a span of 11 bases. CDR3 nucleotide sequence: TGTGCCAGCAGTTTATTGGGACACCTCTACAATGAGCAGTTCTTC. Translating gives CASSLLGHLYNEQFF.

The chain joins TRBV5-5 to TRBJ2-7; D unclear. Germline loops: CDR1 SGHKS, CDR2 YYEKEE (reference sequence). The CDR3 sequence is 12 residues long. Trimming left V 6 bases short and J 6 bases short, with 13 bases between. The CDR3 protein is CASTYLSSEQYF. The DNA for the CDR3 is TGTGCCAGCACCTACCTATCGTCCGAGCAGTACTTC.

About this clonotype: The junction does not match germline at one end; this may be a read error. The chain is built from TRBV5-1 and TRBJ2-3, with D possibly matching TRBD1 (6 bases). Germline V gene lookup returns CDR1 SGHRS and CDR2 YFSETQ. CDR3 size: 15 residues. The CDR3 protein is CASRNPQGSTDTHYF. CDR3 bases: TGCGCCAGCAGAAATCCACAGGGCAGCACAGATACGCACTATTTT.

The V gene is TRBV7-2, the J gene TRBJ1-6; D remains ambiguous. This CDR3 is built from 13 residues. The V end was cut by 6 bases, the J end by 10 bases, with 13 bases between. In germline, CDR1 is SGHTA, CDR2 FQGNSA. CDR3 in DNA: TGTGCCAGCAGACCTGGGCCGGGGTCACCCCTCCACTTT. It specifies CASRPGPGSPLHF.

This clonotype was seen many times. The V and J genes are TRBV2 and TRBJ2-7; tentatively, D is TRBD2 (6 bases). Germline CDR1 is SNHLY and CDR2 is FYNNEI. This CDR3 region has 10 residues. V was shortened by 8 bases and J by 4 bases, with 6 bases between the two germline ends. CDR3 protein: CASRGYEQYF. The CDR3 coding sequence is TGTGCCAGCCGGGGGTACGAGCAGTACTTC.

This clonotype turned up a few times. CDR3 sequence reads: CASSHPPGGNQPQHF. CDR3 nucleotides: TGCGCCAGCAGCCATCCCCCCGGGGGCAATCAGCCCCAGCATTTT. V is TRBV4-1 and J is TRBJ1-5; D is undetermined. Trimming stripped 3 bases from V and 2 bases from J, with 11 bases between. This CDR3 contains 15 residues. Germline-derived CDR1 and CDR2 are MGHRA and YSYEKL.

This clonotype came up a few times. The chain carries TRBV4-3 and TRBJ2-3; D assignment may be TRBD1 or TRBD2 (6 bases each). Trimming shortened V by 4 bases and J by 2 bases, and 16 bases separated the two germline ends. The CDR3 sequence is 16 residues long. The germline gives CDR1 LGHNA, CDR2 YSLEER. In DNA, the CDR3 is TGCGCCAGCAGCCCCCGGGGGCAGGGGTACACAGATACGCAGTATTTT. Translating it yields CASSPRGQGYTDTQYF.

This chain joins TRBV11-1 and TRBJ1-1, with TRBD1 as a possible D gene (6 bases). This CDR3 region has 18 residues. V was shortened by 5 bases and J by 5 bases, with 27 bases between the two germline ends. Germline values: CDR1 SGHAT, CDR2 FQDESV (reference sequence). This CDR3 is CASSPARGTQGIWTEAFF. The CDR3 nucleotides are TGTGCCAGCAGCCCGGCTCGGGGGACACAGGGAATTTGGACTGAAGCTTTCTTT.

This clonotype occurred a few times. This chain connects TRBV7-7 to TRBJ2-5; perhaps TRBD2 as D (5 bases). V gave up 4 bases and J gave up 1 base, with 10 bases separating them. The CDR3 runs to 14 residues. Germline lookup yields CDR1 SSHAT and CDR2 FNYEAQ (reference sequence). The CDR3: CASSSTGFQETQYF. The CDR3, as DNA: TGTGCCAGCAGCTCGACGGGATTCCAAGAGACCCAGTACTTC.

This clonotype was counted many times. For the CDR3, the DNA is TGTGCCAGCAGCCCCTACGACGCGTACAATGAGCAGTTCTTC. This translates into CASSPYDAYNEQFF. The J gene is TRBJ2-1, the V gene TRBV4-2; the D is unclear. V was cut by 4 bases and J by 4 bases, with 11 bases left in between. In germline, CDR1 is LGHNA, CDR2 YNFKEQ. The CDR3 has 14 residues.

This clonotype came up a few times. The chain uses TRBV28 and TRBJ2-1; D call uncertain. The germline gives CDR1 MDHEN, CDR2 SYDVKM. The length of the CDR3 is 13 residues. The CDR3 reads CGTRGLSYNEQFF. CDR3 DNA sequence: TGTGGCACCCGTGGCTTATCCTACAATGAGCAGTTCTTC.

The table lists this clonotype with a few counts. The V call is TRBV10-3, the J call TRBJ2-3; D unresolved. The germline V gene encodes CDR1 ENHRY and CDR2 SYGVKD. V lost 4 bases and J lost 1, with 9 bases in between. The CDR3 is 14 residues long. The CDR3: CAISVLSGTDTQYF. The CDR3 region has the DNA TGTGCCATCAGTGTCCTCTCGGGCACAGATACGCAGTATTTT.

This clonotype was seen a few times. This rearrangement joins TRBV27 to TRBJ2-2, with D possibly being TRBD2 (7 bases). CDR3 length: 16 residues. V lost 8 bases to trimming and J lost 4 bases, with 20 bases between them. Germline values: CDR1 MNHEY, CDR2 SMNVEV (reference sequence). CDR3 in amino acids: CASFPAGGRSTGELFF. CDR3 in DNA: TGTGCCAGCTTCCCCGCCGGGGGGCGCAGCACCGGGGAGCTGTTTTTT.

This clonotype was counted at least ten times. This sequence joins TRBV4-2 and TRBJ2-5, with 8 bases fitting TRBD1. Germline CDR1 LGHNA, CDR2 YNFKEQ. V lost 4 bases to trimming and J lost 4 bases; unmatched junction nucleotides: 5. The CDR3 covers 14 residues. CDR3 region: CASSLGQARETQYF. CDR3 in DNA: TGTGCCAGCAGCCTGGGACAGGCGCGAGAGACCCAGTACTTC.